A selection of T cell receptor beta chains follows, all from one sample in a study of blood T cell repertoires in COVID-19. Some clones are missing from TCRdb's copy, which holds only in-frame ones; the method was immunoSEQ multiplex PCR. There are roughly 120,000 clones in the sample; around 80% occur only once, and less than 9% lies in the top ten. Sequences were obtained from peripheral blood. The receptors shown here come from a man aged 70-80 years with active or convalescent COVID-19. The CDR3 runs from the conserved cysteine through the conserved F or W. Clone size is given for some rows only: seen once, a few or many times, or a class if the clone is expanded.

abundance: .
j_gene: TRBJ2-1
v_gene: TRBV7-2
CDR3aa: CASSLILPRGDEQFF

abundance: .
j_gene: TRBJ2-2
v_gene: TRBV9
CDR3aa: CASSVAPGGGTGELFF

abundance: .
j_gene: TRBJ2-1
v_gene: TRBV30
CDR3aa: CAWTLGGGVMGQFF

abundance: once
j_gene: TRBJ1-2
v_gene: TRBV11-2
CDR3aa: CASSLDGVGYTF

abundance: .
j_gene: TRBJ1-2
v_gene: TRBV5-3
CDR3aa: CASDSGGNDNYGYTF

abundance: .
j_gene: TRBJ2-1
v_gene: TRBV11-2
CDR3aa: CASSLKTRLHNEQFF

abundance: .
j_gene: TRBJ1-1
v_gene: TRBV28
CDR3aa: CASTLHREGTEAFF

abundance: .
j_gene: TRBJ1-2
v_gene: TRBV24-1
CDR3aa: CATSDPSGTTYGYTF

abundance: once
j_gene: TRBJ1-2
v_gene: TRBV6-2/TRBV6-3
CDR3aa: CASSSALPGLGGYTF

abundance: .
j_gene: TRBJ1-1
v_gene: TRBV3-1/TRBV3-2
CDR3aa: CASSQLLLGGTEAFF

abundance: .
j_gene: TRBJ2-2
v_gene: TRBV19
CDR3aa: CASSMLGAGGELFF

abundance: .
j_gene: TRBJ2-2
v_gene: TRBV6-5
CDR3aa: CASSSRREENTGELFF

abundance: .
j_gene: TRBJ1-1
v_gene: TRBV5-1
CDR3aa: CASSLEGAFYEAFF

abundance: .
j_gene: TRBJ2-2
v_gene: TRBV7-9
CDR3aa: CASRTDRDTGELFF

abundance: .
j_gene: TRBJ1-2
v_gene: TRBV7-3
CDR3aa: CASSSSDRFGYGYTF

abundance: .
j_gene: TRBJ1-2
v_gene: TRBV5-8
CDR3aa: CASSPSRQSRSYGYTF

abundance: .
j_gene: TRBJ2-3
v_gene: TRBV19
CDR3aa: CASSMGLAGSRAQYF

abundance: .
j_gene: TRBJ1-1
v_gene: TRBV3-1/TRBV3-2
CDR3aa: CASSQVGTEAFF

abundance: once
j_gene: TRBJ2-6
v_gene: TRBV6-2/TRBV6-3
CDR3aa: CASSYVMANVLTF

abundance: .
j_gene: TRBJ1-1
v_gene: TRBV5-4
CDR3aa: CASRSGTGSVTEAFF

abundance: .
j_gene: TRBJ1-4
v_gene: TRBV2
CDR3aa: CASSADRGSSNEKLFF

abundance: .
j_gene: TRBJ2-3
v_gene: TRBV7-3
CDR3aa: CASSARSGGGTDTQYF

abundance: once
j_gene: TRBJ1-2
v_gene: TRBV30
CDR3aa: CAWSVPGSGYTF

abundance: .
j_gene: TRBJ2-3
v_gene: TRBV5-4
CDR3aa: CASSSGHVADTQYF

abundance: once
j_gene: TRBJ2-7
v_gene: TRBV5-1
CDR3aa: CASSLEGQGTEQYF

abundance: .
j_gene: TRBJ1-6
v_gene: TRBV4-1
CDR3aa: CASSQDQDNNSPLHF

abundance: .
j_gene: TRBJ1-2
v_gene: TRBV2
CDR3aa: CASAPRAEGYGYTF

abundance: .
j_gene: TRBJ1-6
v_gene: TRBV19
CDR3aa: CASSEGGSTSPLHF

abundance: .
j_gene: TRBJ1-2
v_gene: TRBV20-1
CDR3aa: CSARSGYGYTF

abundance: .
j_gene: TRBJ2-3
v_gene: TRBV5-1
CDR3aa: CASSTGTSGGGDTQYF

abundance: .
j_gene: TRBJ2-7
v_gene: TRBV5-4
CDR3aa: CASSKGEGLAGAYEQYF

abundance: .
j_gene: TRBJ2-3
v_gene: TRBV21-1
CDR3aa: CASSILAGSCTDTQYF